This entry lists 24 T cell receptor beta chains sequenced from one sample in a study of regulatory T cells in long-lasting Graves disease. Time point given: newly diagnosed GD, antithyroid drugs for less than 3 months. PBMCs provided the RNA from which the TCR library was made. Researchers made TCR beta libraries by using iRepertoire HTBI primers and running Arm-PCR on CDR3 regions. TCRdb redid the calling of the multiplex PCR reads with MiXCR, one entry per CDR3 protein. The sample holds roughly 500,000 distinct CDR3 sequences, less than 15% seen once. The data also belong to a second study, concerning T cells in Graves' hyperthyroidism and ophthalmopathy.

The sample consisted of peripheral blood mononuclear cells (PBMCs), taken at new diagnosis, from a patient treated with antithyroid drugs. These receptors all come from a woman aged 45-65 years with Graves disease.

Points on this clonotype: The junction departs from germline at one end; a sequencing error may be responsible. The chain links TRBV3-1 to TRBJ2-3; TRBD1 matches at 7 bases. CDR3 length equals 16 residues. The germline V gene has CDR1 LGHDT and CDR2 YNNKEL (reference sequence). In DNA, the CDR3 is TGTACCAGCAGCCAAGTGGGGACAGAATACACAGATACGCAGTATTTT. Translated, it gives CTSSQVGTEYTDTQYF.

In its sample, this clonotype was seen many times. The rearrangement links TRBV6-2 or TRBV6-3 to TRBJ2-5, with 7 bases matching TRBD1. This CDR3 comprises 14 residues. The J segment lost 5 bases and the V segment lost 4 bases, leaving 7 bases of the junction unmatched. Germline-derived CDR1 and CDR2 are MNHEY and SVGEGT. The CDR3 region has the DNA TGTGCCAGCAGTTCCACCGGGACAGCGGAGACCCAGTACTTC. As protein: CASSSTGTAETQYF.

For this clonotype: A far larger clone is just one base off, so this is likely a read error. V and J are TRBV12-3 or TRBV12-4 and TRBJ2-1; 7 positions match TRBD2. The DNA end is more similar to TRBJ2-4, so the J call may be wrong. The CDR3 has 18 residues. The CDR3 nucleotides read TGTGCCAGCAGTTTCCCCACCCCACTAGCGACCCGCAAAAACATTCAGTACTTC. This sequence encodes CASSFPTPLATRKNIQYF.

This clonotype has ten or more counts. The chain uses TRBV10-3 and TRBJ2-1; 12 nucleotides align to TRBD2. V lost 10 bases and J lost 4; bases outside the gene matches: 14. The CDR3 loop spans 17 amino acids. Germline assignment: CDR1 ENHRY and CDR2 SYGVKD. The chain's CDR3 is CATTPLELAGGYNEQFF. CDR3 bases: TGTGCCACCACTCCCCTGGAACTAGCGGGAGGTTACAATGAGCAGTTCTTC.

The sample holds a few counts of this clonotype. This rearrangement joins TRBV4-2 to TRBJ2-1; TRBD2 agrees at 15 bases. The CDR3 runs 17 residues. The ends lost 1 base at V and 8 bases at J; junction bases unmatched: 6. CDR1 is LGHNA, CDR2 YNFKEQ, per germline. As DNA, the CDR3 is TGTGCCAGCAGCCAAGTCCGGACTAGCGGGAGGGCCCATGAGCAGTTCTTC. Protein product: CASSQVRTSGRAHEQFF.

This clonotype was detected a few times. The J gene is TRBJ1-4, the V gene TRBV6-5; D not resolved. The ends were cut back, 0 bases at V and 8 bases at J, with 7 bases in the middle. The CDR3 runs to 13 residues. Germline values: CDR1 MNHEY, CDR2 SVGAGI. DNA of the CDR3: TGTGCCAGCAGTTACTCGACCGCCGAAAAACTGTTTTTT. It is translated as CASSYSTAEKLFF.

This clonotype was seen repeatedly, ten times or more. The chain joins TRBV2 to TRBJ2-3; 9 nucleotides line up with TRBD1. V shed 0 bases and J 4 bases; nucleotides not matched to a gene: 2. Germline lookup yields CDR1 SNHLY and CDR2 FYNNEI. The CDR3 is made up of 15 amino acids. The CDR3 loop reads CASSEAGTGSDTQYF. CDR3 coding DNA: TGTGCCAGCAGTGAAGCGGGGACAGGGTCAGATACGCAGTATTTT.

This clonotype was counted ten times or more. The chain combines TRBV28 with TRBJ2-1; the match to TRBD2 covers 11 bases. V was pared by 5 bases and J by 5 bases, with 5 bases of the junction left unmatched. This CDR3 spans 15 amino acids. Germline CDR1 MDHEN, CDR2 SYDVKM. CDR3 sequence: CASSTGLAVHNEQFF. In DNA form, the CDR3 reads TGTGCCAGCAGTACGGGACTAGCGGTACACAATGAGCAGTTCTTC.

This clonotype was observed a few times. The chain carries TRBV7-9 and TRBJ2-1; 8 positions agree with TRBD1. V gave up 1 base and J gave up 5 bases; unmatched junction bases: 10. CDR3 size: 17 residues. CDR1 and CDR2 from the germline V gene are SEHNR and FQNEAQ (reference sequence). The CDR3, as DNA: TGTGCCAGCAGCTTAGACCCAGGGGGCGCGCTCCACAATGAGCAGTTCTTC. Translating gives CASSLDPGGALHNEQFF.

The sample holds many counts of this clonotype. The chain links TRBV20-1 to TRBJ1-2, with D perhaps matching TRBD1 (6 bases). V gave up 7 bases and J gave up 3 bases, with 18 bases separating them. The CDR3 runs to 14 residues. Germline CDR1 DFQATT, CDR2 SNEGSKA (reference sequence). The CDR3 bases are TGCAGTGTACACGACACTTCAGGGGACTATGGCTACACCTTC. Translated, it gives CSVHDTSGDYGYTF.

The chain has TRBV7-9 and TRBJ1-1, with D unresolved. Trimming cost V 9 bases and J 6 bases, with 11 bases left between them. CDR3 length: 11 amino acids. CDR1 and CDR2 (germline): SEHNR, FQNEAQ (reference sequence). Here the CDR3 reads CASEELSEAFF. The CDR3 coding sequence is TGTGCCAGTGAGGAGTTATCTGAAGCTTTCTTT.

With regard to this clonotype: Given a much more abundant clone one base away, this may be a read error. This chain uses TRBV7-3 with TRBJ2-7; D is perhaps TRBD1 or TRBD2 (7 bases each). This CDR3 spans 13 amino acids. CDR1 SGHTA and CDR2 FQGTGA come from the germline V gene. Deletions cut 5 bases from V and 6 bases from J, with 14 bases between. This CDR3 is CASSVAGGGEQYF. The CDR3 nucleotides are TGTGCCAGCAGCGTGGCAGGGGGGGGCGAGCAGTACTTC.

This clonotype was recorded at least ten times. V gene TRBV2 combines with J gene TRBJ1-1, with a tentative D call TRBD1 (6 bases). Germline values: CDR1 SNHLY, CDR2 FYNNEI. The V end lost 7 bases, the J end lost 0 bases, and 9 bases lay between the germline ends. The CDR3 is made up of 13 amino acids. The CDR3 nucleotides are TGTGCCAGCAACAGGGAGATGAACACTGAAGCTTTCTTT. Translation: CASNREMNTEAFF.

This clonotype has a count of ten or more. The chain employs TRBV3-1 and TRBJ1-5; D is perhaps TRBD1 (6 bases). Germline CDR1 reads LGHDT; CDR2 reads YNNKEL (reference sequence). This CDR3 is 14 amino acids long. Trimming stripped 5 bases from V and 0 bases from J, with 8 bases between. DNA of the CDR3: TGTGCCAGCAGCGGGGGGCCTAGCAATCAGCCCCAGCATTTT. Its translation: CASSGGPSNQPQHF.

This clonotype was seen ten or more times. This chain links TRBV10-3 with TRBJ2-1, with 14 bases that match TRBD2. The CDR3 runs 15 residues. With V trimmed by 6 bases and J by 7 bases, 5 bases remained unmatched. Germline CDR1 reads ENHRY; CDR2 reads SYGVKD. CDR3 DNA sequence: TGTGCCATCAGACCGGGACTAGCGGGAGAAAATGAGCAGTTCTTC. This gives the protein CAIRPGLAGENEQFF.

The chain recombines TRBV6-1 with TRBJ1-1, with D possibly TRBD1 on 5 matching bases. V lost 8 bases, J lost 4 bases, and 14 bases lay in between. The CDR3 has 13 residues. Germline CDR1 and CDR2: MNHNS and SASEGT. In DNA, the CDR3 is TGTGCCAGCCTATCCCAGGGTTTCACTGAAGCTTTCTTT. Translation gives CASLSQGFTEAFF.

This clonotype was found many times. The chain carries TRBV9 and TRBJ2-2; tentative D call: TRBD1 (6 bases). This CDR3 comprises 18 residues. Per the germline V gene, CDR1 is SGDLS and CDR2 is YYNGEE. Trimming took off 1 base at V and 0 bases at J, with 16 bases between the two ends. The CDR3 DNA reads as TGTGCCAGCAGCGTAACAGGGTGGGCGGATCCGAACACCGGGGAGCTGTTTTTT. Its translation: CASSVTGWADPNTGELFF.

This clonotype has at least ten counts. The J gene is TRBJ2-3, the V gene TRBV7-2; 11 bases line up with TRBD2. This CDR3 has 16 amino acids. CDR1 is SGHTA and CDR2 is FQGNSA in the germline V gene. V lost 1 base to trimming and J lost 5 bases; unmatched junction nucleotides: 5. CDR3 sequence reads: CASSLVPGLAGDTQYF. CDR3 coding DNA: TGTGCCAGCAGCTTAGTCCCCGGACTAGCGGGAGATACGCAGTATTTT.

This clonotype occurred many times. This rearrangement joins TRBV7-9 to TRBJ2-1, with 7 bases lining up with TRBD2. Germline V gives CDR1 SEHNR, CDR2 FQNEAQ (reference sequence). The CDR3 runs 15 residues. V lost 2 bases and J lost 7; bases outside the gene matches: 8. CDR3 bases: TGTGCCAGCAGCTTAAGCGGGATTAGGGCGAATGAGCAGTTCTTC. Protein product: CASSLSGIRANEQFF. The full variable domain, in which reference TRBV7-9 and TRBJ2-1 provide the parts outside the CDR3, is DTGVSQNPRHKITKRGQNVTFRCDPISEHNRLYWYRQTLGQGPEFLTYFQNEAQLEKSRLLSDRFSAERPKGSFSTLEIQRTEQGDSAMYLCASSLSGIRANEQFFGPGTRLTVL.

This clonotype was recorded many times. The rearrangement uses TRBV6-1 and TRBJ2-1, with 15 nucleotides matching TRBD2. Trimming cost V 6 bases and J 7 bases; bases outside gene matches: 4. Germline assignment: CDR1 MNHNS and CDR2 SASEGT. The CDR3 sequence is 15 residues long. The CDR3 nucleotides are TGTGCCAGCAGATCGGGACTAGCGGGAGGAAATGAGCAGTTCTTC. Translated, it gives CASRSGLAGGNEQFF.

This clonotype has ten or more counts. V gene TRBV5-6 combines with J gene TRBJ2-1, with no clear D. Germline CDR1 is SGHDT and CDR2 is YYEEEE. V lost 0 bases and J lost 8, with 6 bases in between. The CDR3 has 12 amino acids. Here the CDR3 reads CASSLATDEQFF. CDR3 nucleotide sequence: TGTGCCAGCAGCTTGGCCACGGATGAGCAGTTCTTC.

With regard to this clonotype: This may arise from a read error, as a much more abundant clone is one base away. V is TRBV5-1 and J is TRBJ1-4; no definite D call. CDR1 and CDR2 (germline): SGHRS, YFSETQ. Trimming pared 0 bases from V and 8 bases from J, leaving 17 bases between. The CDR3 loop spans 16 amino acids. The CDR3 DNA reads as TGCGCCAGCAGCTTGGACAAGGACGTCCCCGAGGAAAAACTGTTTTTT. Its protein is CASSLDKDVPEEKLFF.

Many counts were recorded for this clonotype. This chain connects TRBV20-1 to TRBJ2-7; D assignment may be TRBD1 or TRBD2 (6 bases each). V dropped 6 bases and J dropped 6 bases, with 21 bases sitting between them. The CDR3 contains 14 residues. CDR1 and CDR2 from the germline V gene are DFQATT and SNEGSKA (reference sequence). Written as DNA, the CDR3 is TGCAGTGCCATGGGGGGCGGCTGGGCCCTCGAGCAGTACTTC. Translation: CSAMGGGWALEQYF.

Concerning this clonotype itself: In this CDR3 the conserved last residue, phenylalanine or tryptophan, is missing, so a read error is likely. This chain joins TRBV28 and TRBJ2-2, with D perhaps matching TRBD2 (6 bases). The germline V gene encodes CDR1 MDHEN and CDR2 SYDVKM. This CDR3 is built from 15 residues. Trimming shortened V by 5 bases and J by 4 bases, and 14 bases separated the two germline ends. CDR3 coding DNA: TGTGCCAGCAGTCTCGGGACTCCGAGCACCGGGGAGCTGTTTTCT. Protein sequence: CASSLGTPSTGELFS.